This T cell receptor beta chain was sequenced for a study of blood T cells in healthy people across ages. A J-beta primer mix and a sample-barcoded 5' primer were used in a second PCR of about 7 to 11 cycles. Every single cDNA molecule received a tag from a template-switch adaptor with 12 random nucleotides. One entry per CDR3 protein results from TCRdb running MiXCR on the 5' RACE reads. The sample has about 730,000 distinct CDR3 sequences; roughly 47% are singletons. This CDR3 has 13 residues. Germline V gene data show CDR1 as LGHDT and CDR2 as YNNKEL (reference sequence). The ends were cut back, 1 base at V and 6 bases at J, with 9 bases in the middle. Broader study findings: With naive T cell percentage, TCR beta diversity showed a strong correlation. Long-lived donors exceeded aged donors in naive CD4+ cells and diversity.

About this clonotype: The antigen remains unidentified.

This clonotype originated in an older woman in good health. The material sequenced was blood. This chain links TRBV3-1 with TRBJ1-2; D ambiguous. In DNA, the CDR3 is TGTGCCAGCAGCCAAGGCCCGCTTGATGGCTACACCTTC. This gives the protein CASSQGPLDGYTF.